These 7 T cell receptor beta chains were sequenced from one sample in a study of cytomegalovirus exposure and HLA in healthy donors. The PCR employed 60 Vbeta primers together with 13 Jbeta primers. The table came from immunoSEQ multiplex PCR; TCRdb's copy has only in-frame clones and leaves some out. The repertoire consists of over 85,000 clones, with roughly 86% occurring once and the leading ten covering more than 1.5%. The sequenced sample was PBMCs. The receptors originated from a middle-aged man in good health and CMV-seronegative.

V and J are TRBV6-1 and TRBJ2-7; no clear D gene. V was pared by 6 bases and J by 4 bases, with 19 bases between. CDR3 length equals 15 residues. CDR1 is MNHNS, CDR2 SASEGT, per germline. The CDR3 loop is CASSSRGLFGYEQYF. CDR3 DNA sequence: TGTGCCAGCAGCTCGAGAGGTTTGTTCGGTTACGAGCAGTACTTC.

This clone occurred a few times. The V and J genes are TRBV7-2 and TRBJ1-2; 9 bases map to TRBD1. V lost 5 bases, J lost 4 bases, and 14 bases stayed unmatched. The CDR3 is 17 amino acids. Per the germline V gene, CDR1 is SGHTA and CDR2 is FQGNSA. CDR3 bases: TGTGCCAGCAGCCCCGGGACAGGGCCTTCATTTTTCTATGGCTACACCTTC. It yields the protein CASSPGTGPSFFYGYTF.

The chain couples TRBV4-2 to TRBJ2-2; TRBD2 agrees at 7 bases. This CDR3 contains 20 residues. The germline V gene has CDR1 LGHNA and CDR2 YNFKEQ. The V gene end was trimmed by 4 bases and the J gene end by 6 bases; junction bases not matched to a gene: 23. CDR3 loop: CASSRRGSSGQQFSAGELFF. CDR3 sequence (DNA): TGTGCCAGCAGCCGTCGGGGATCTAGCGGACAACAATTCTCCGCCGGGGAGCTGTTTTTT.

V is TRBV15 and J is TRBJ1-1; D unresolved. The CDR3 is 15 amino acids. Germline assignment: CDR1 LNHNV and CDR2 YYDKDF (reference sequence). Trimming pared 0 bases from V and 1 base from J, leaving 9 bases between. The CDR3 loop reads CATSRDPRENTEAFF. The CDR3 DNA sequence: TGTGCCACCAGCAGAGATCCCCGGGAGAACACTGAAGCTTTCTTT.

The chain carries TRBV6-1 and TRBJ1-4, with D possibly being TRBD1 (6 bases). This CDR3 comprises 11 residues. Between the trimmed V and J ends, which lost 6 bases and 7 bases, there was a span of 6 bases. CDR1 is MNHNS and CDR2 is SASEGT in the germline V gene. The CDR3 coding sequence is TGTGCCAGCAGACAGGGTGAAAAACTGTTTTTT. This gives the protein CASRQGEKLFF.

This clone was seen more than once but under ten times. The chain links TRBV28 to TRBJ1-3, with TRBD1 matching 7 bases. The CDR3 covers 15 residues. V was pared by 11 bases and J by 7 bases, with 17 bases of the junction left unmatched. CDR1 and CDR2 (germline): MDHEN, SYDVKM. The CDR3 DNA reads TGTGCCGGCTCGACGAGACAGGGATCAACGAACACCATATATTTT. Translation gives CAGSTRQGSTNTIYF.

This clone appeared once. For the CDR3, the DNA is TGTGCCAGCAGTTACTCTCGCAGATCCTACGAGCAGTACTTC. Its translation: CASSYSRRSYEQYF. The chain is built from TRBV6-5 and TRBJ2-7; D is uncertain. The V end was cut by 0 bases, the J end by 1 base, with 7 bases between. Germline V lookup: CDR1 MNHEY, CDR2 SVGAGI. The length of the CDR3 is 14 residues.